The next 25 T cell receptor beta chains were all read from a single sample in a study of cytomegalovirus exposure and HLA in healthy donors. PCR was performed using 60 Vbeta and 13 Jbeta primers. Assay: immunoSEQ multiplex PCR; the TCRdb copy retains only in-frame clones and omits some. The table records some 180,000 clones, roughly 85% of them present only once. Source material: PBMCs. Receptors originate from a woman between 45 and 65 years old in good health and CMV-seronegative.

V gene TRBV4-3 combines with J gene TRBJ1-3, with D uncertain. CDR1 and CDR2 (germline): LGHNA, YSLEER. V was pared by 0 bases and J by 3 bases, with 9 bases between. The CDR3 has 15 residues. CDR3 amino acids: CASSQDLRVGNTIYF. The CDR3 bases are TGCGCCAGCAGCCAAGATCTGCGGGTTGGAAACACCATATATTTT.

The chain has TRBV27 and TRBJ1-4; TRBD1 matches 8 bases. The V and J ends lost 5 bases and 8 bases, in that order; junction bases with no gene match: 7. This CDR3 has 14 amino acids. Germline V CDR1 and CDR2: MNHEY, SMNVEV (reference sequence). The CDR3 is CASSPTGVGEKLFF. CDR3 DNA: TGTGCCAGCAGTCCGACAGGGGTAGGGGAAAAACTGTTTTTT. The complete variable domain, with remaining parts taken from reference TRBV27 and TRBJ1-4, reads EAQVTQNPRYLITVTGKKLTVTCSQNMNHEYMSWYRQDPGLGLRQIYYSMNVEVTDKGDVPEGYKVSRKEKRNFPLILESPSPNQTSLYFCASSPTGVGEKLFFGSGTQLSVL.

This clone was counted once. The chain joins TRBV7-2 to TRBJ1-1, with 7 bases lining up with TRBD1. After removal of 3 bases from V and 10 bases from J, the junction contained 5 bases not matched to a gene. The germline CDR1 and CDR2 sequences are SGHTA and FQGNSA. There are 12 residues in the CDR3. Here the CDR3 DNA reads TGTGCCAGCAGCTTTGGACAGGAGAGAGCTTTCTTT. Its protein product is CASSFGQERAFF.

The chain carries TRBV9 and TRBJ2-4; TRBD1 might be the D (5 bases). With 0 bases removed from V and 7 bases from J, the gap between germline ends came to 11 bases. Germline assignment: CDR1 SGDLS and CDR2 YYNGEE. CDR3 length: 14 residues. The CDR3 region is CASSVGVQVNIQYF. As DNA, the CDR3 is TGTGCCAGCAGCGTAGGAGTACAGGTGAACATTCAGTACTTC.

This chain connects TRBV27 to TRBJ2-3, with D tentatively TRBD2 (6 bases). The length of the CDR3 is 16 residues. V was pared by 4 bases and J by 2 bases, with 16 bases between. Germline values: CDR1 MNHEY, CDR2 SMNVEV (reference sequence). In DNA, the CDR3 is TGTGCCAGCAGTTCAAAGCTAGCGTCGTTCACAGATACGCAGTATTTT. Translated, it gives CASSSKLASFTDTQYF.

The chain combines TRBV19 with TRBJ1-3; D is possibly TRBD1 (5 bases). Germline V gene data show CDR1 as LNHDA and CDR2 as SQIVND (reference sequence). The CDR3 totals 13 residues. The V end lost 6 bases, the J end lost 3 bases, and 9 bases lay between the germline ends. The CDR3 spells CASRSTDGNTIYF. The CDR3 DNA is TGTGCCAGTAGATCGACAGATGGAAACACCATATATTTT.

This clone has a handful of counts. The chain has TRBV7-2 and TRBJ1-5; no reliable D call. The ends were cut back, 6 bases at V and 0 bases at J, with 3 bases in the middle. This CDR3 is built from 12 residues. Germline CDR1 is SGHTA and CDR2 is FQGNSA. The CDR3 DNA reads TGTGCCAGCAGTTATAGCAATCAGCCCCAGCATTTT. This codes for CASSYSNQPQHF.

The chain joins TRBV28 to TRBJ1-1; TRBD1 is a possible D gene (6 bases). The V end was cut by 6 bases, the J end by 1 base, with 18 bases between. The CDR3 contains 16 residues. Germline assignment: CDR1 MDHEN and CDR2 SYDVKM. The CDR3 loop reads CASSRLQGVRNTEAFF. CDR3 nucleotides: TGTGCCAGCAGCCGCTTACAGGGAGTTCGGAACACTGAAGCTTTCTTT.

The chain is built from TRBV6-1 and TRBJ2-5, with 7 bases fitting TRBD1. The J call may be incorrect, as the DNA end agrees better with TRBJ2-7. The CDR3 has 14 amino acids. Germline assignment: CDR1 MNHNS and CDR2 SASEGT. CDR3 amino acids: CASTSLATGSEQYF. The CDR3 DNA reads TGTGCCAGCACCAGCTTGGCGACAGGGAGCGAGCAGTACTTC.

CDR3 in DNA: TGTGCCAGCAGCGATGAAAAAGCGGGCTCCTACGAGCAGTACTTC. Translating gives CASSDEKAGSYEQYF. The chain is built from TRBV7-9 and TRBJ2-7; possibly TRBD2 for D (6 bases). The CDR3 is made up of 15 amino acids. V was cut by 5 bases and J by 0 bases, with 14 bases left in between. Germline V gene data show CDR1 as SEHNR and CDR2 as FQNEAQ (reference sequence).

Written as DNA, the CDR3 is TGTGCCAGCAGCCAGGGGGCCGGCAATCAGCCCCAGCATTTT. Its translation: CASSQGAGNQPQHF. This chain connects TRBV7-2 to TRBJ1-5; TRBD1 aligns across 8 bases. The CDR3 loop spans 14 amino acids. Trimming removed 5 bases from V and 2 bases from J; junction bases left unmatched: 2. Germline CDR1 is SGHTA and CDR2 is FQGNSA. The full variable domain, its missing parts supplied by reference TRBV7-2 and TRBJ1-5, is GAGVSQSPSNKVTEKGKDVELRCDPISGHTALYWYRQSLGQGLEFLIYFQGNSAPDKSGLPSDRFSAERTGGSVSTLTIQRTQQEDSAVYLCASSQGAGNQPQHFGDGTRLSIL.

This chain uses TRBV19 with TRBJ1-1; possibly TRBD1 for D (6 bases). The CDR3 contains 17 residues. The V gene lost 2 bases and the J gene lost 0 bases, with 16 bases spanning the gap. Germline-derived CDR1 and CDR2 are LNHDA and SQIVND (reference sequence). The CDR3 is CASSIREKGVMNTEAFF. The CDR3 DNA sequence: TGTGCCAGTAGTATAAGGGAAAAGGGGGTCATGAACACTGAAGCTTTCTTT.

The genes are TRBV30 and TRBJ2-1; TRBD2 matches 14 bases. This CDR3 is 15 amino acids long. The germline V gene encodes CDR1 GTSNPN and CDR2 SVGIG (reference sequence). The junction had 4 bases not matched to a gene; V was cut back by 1 base and J by 8 bases. The chain's CDR3 is CAWSGLAGGPDEQFF. DNA of the CDR3: TGTGCCTGGAGTGGACTAGCGGGAGGGCCGGATGAGCAGTTCTTC.

This sequence joins TRBV7-9 and TRBJ2-7; tentative D call: TRBD2 (5 bases). Trimming stripped 0 bases from V and 2 bases from J, with 11 bases between. The CDR3 contains 15 residues. Germline V gene sequence: CDR1 SEHNR, CDR2 FQNEAQ (reference sequence). The CDR3 sequence is CASSLAGSRTYEQYF. The CDR3 DNA reads TGTGCCAGCAGCTTAGCAGGGAGCAGGACCTACGAGCAGTACTTC.

The J gene is TRBJ2-7, the V gene TRBV27; the D is unclear. V was cut by 0 bases and J by 5 bases, with 14 bases left in between. The CDR3 is 15 amino acids. Germline V gives CDR1 MNHEY, CDR2 SMNVEV (reference sequence). Written as DNA, the CDR3 is TGTGCCAGCAGTTTATCCCCCACAGTTAAGCACGAGCAGTACTTC. Its translation is CASSLSPTVKHEQYF.

This clone appeared a few times. The J gene is TRBJ2-3, the V gene TRBV5-1; D is perhaps TRBD2 (6 bases). Germline V lookup: CDR1 SGHRS, CDR2 YFSETQ. Trimming cost V 0 bases and J 6 bases, with 23 bases left between them. This CDR3 has 18 residues. The chain's CDR3 is CASSLVRETPSRLDTQYF. DNA for the CDR3: TGCGCCAGCAGCTTGGTCCGGGAGACACCCAGCCGTCTGGATACGCAGTATTTT.

CDR3 coding DNA: TGTGCCAGCTTACAGGGCCGCACAGATACGCAGTATTTT. Translating it yields CASLQGRTDTQYF. The chain has TRBV18 and TRBJ2-3; D possibly corresponds to TRBD1 (6 bases). The V gene lost 7 bases and the J gene lost 1 base, with 9 bases spanning the gap. Per the germline V gene, CDR1 is KGHSH and CDR2 is LQKENI. The CDR3 length is 13 residues.

The rearrangement links TRBV7-2 to TRBJ2-5; the D is unclear. The germline V and J ends were trimmed by 4 bases and 5 bases, with 5 bases remaining between them. The CDR3 has 11 residues. Germline CDR1 SGHTA, CDR2 FQGNSA. CDR3 sequence reads: CASSSRETQYF. DNA for the CDR3: TGTGCCAGCAGCTCTAGGGAGACCCAGTACTTC.

The genes are TRBV28 and TRBJ2-5; tentative D call: TRBD2 (5 bases). This CDR3 spans 12 amino acids. Trimming cost V 3 bases and J 11 bases, with 13 bases left between them. Germline values: CDR1 MDHEN, CDR2 SYDVKM. The DNA for the CDR3 is TGTGCCAGCAGTTTTAGGCTGGGCGGGCAGTACTTC. The encoded protein is CASSFRLGGQYF.

The chain uses TRBV19 and TRBJ2-7; possible D gene TRBD2, 6 bases. V shed 3 bases and J shed 2 bases, with 14 bases lying between them. This CDR3 region has 15 residues. Germline CDR1 reads LNHDA; CDR2 reads SQIVND (reference sequence). The CDR3 DNA reads as TGTGCCAGTAGTATCTCCGGGAGAGTCACCTACGAGCAGTACTTC. This encodes CASSISGRVTYEQYF.

Only a few counts were recorded for this clone. The rearrangement joins TRBV19 to TRBJ1-2; 8 nucleotides line up with TRBD1. CDR1 LNHDA and CDR2 SQIVND come from the germline V gene (reference sequence). Unmatched junction bases numbered 11, after V lost 7 bases and J lost 4 bases. The CDR3 runs 15 residues. The CDR3 bases are TGTGCCAGTACCCCCGGCTGGGACAGGATCTATGGCTACACCTTC. This translates into CASTPGWDRIYGYTF.

The CDR3 region is CASSPLGGGWGTEAFF. CDR3 sequence (DNA): TGTGCCAGCAGCCCACTTGGAGGGGGCTGGGGCACTGAAGCTTTCTTT. The V and J genes are TRBV9 and TRBJ1-1; 7 positions match TRBD1. V gave up 4 bases and J gave up 4 bases; unmatched junction bases: 13. The CDR3 length is 16 residues. Germline CDR1 reads SGDLS; CDR2 reads YYNGEE.

The CDR3 is CASSPKGTVSSYEQYF. The DNA for the CDR3 is TGTGCCAGCTCACCAAAGGGGACAGTCAGCTCCTACGAGCAGTACTTC. This chain connects TRBV18 to TRBJ2-7, with 7 bases fitting TRBD1. CDR3 length: 16 amino acids. V lost 2 bases, J lost 0 bases, and 7 bases stayed unmatched. Germline CDR1 KGHSH, CDR2 LQKENI.

This chain joins TRBV6-1 and TRBJ1-2; D ambiguous. V lost 4 bases to trimming and J lost 0 bases, with 12 bases between them. Germline CDR1 is MNHNS and CDR2 is SASEGT. This CDR3 spans 15 amino acids. CDR3 in DNA: TGTGCCAGCAGTGGAGCGCTGGGCCCTAACTATGGCTACACCTTC. Translation: CASSGALGPNYGYTF.

V is TRBV7-8 and J is TRBJ1-2; maybe TRBD1 (6 bases). The V end was cut by 1 base, the J end by 6 bases, with 9 bases between. CDR1 and CDR2 (germline): SGHVS, FQNEAQ. This CDR3 comprises 13 residues. CDR3 protein: CASSLGTENGYTF. CDR3 nucleotide sequence: TGTGCCAGCAGCTTAGGGACAGAAAATGGCTACACCTTC.